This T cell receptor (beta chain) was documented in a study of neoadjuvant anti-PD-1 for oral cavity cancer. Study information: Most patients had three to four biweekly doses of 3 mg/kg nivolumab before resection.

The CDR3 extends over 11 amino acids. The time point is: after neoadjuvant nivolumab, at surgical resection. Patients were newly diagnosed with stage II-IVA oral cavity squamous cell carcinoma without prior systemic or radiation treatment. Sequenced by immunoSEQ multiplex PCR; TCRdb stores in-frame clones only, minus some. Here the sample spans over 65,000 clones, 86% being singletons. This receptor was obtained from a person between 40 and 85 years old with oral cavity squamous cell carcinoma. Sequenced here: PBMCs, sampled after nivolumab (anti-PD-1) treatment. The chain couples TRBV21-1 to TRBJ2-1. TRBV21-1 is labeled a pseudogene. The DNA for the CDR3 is TGTGCCAGCAAGGGCCCCCTTGGGCAGTTCTTC. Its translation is CASKGPLGQFF.